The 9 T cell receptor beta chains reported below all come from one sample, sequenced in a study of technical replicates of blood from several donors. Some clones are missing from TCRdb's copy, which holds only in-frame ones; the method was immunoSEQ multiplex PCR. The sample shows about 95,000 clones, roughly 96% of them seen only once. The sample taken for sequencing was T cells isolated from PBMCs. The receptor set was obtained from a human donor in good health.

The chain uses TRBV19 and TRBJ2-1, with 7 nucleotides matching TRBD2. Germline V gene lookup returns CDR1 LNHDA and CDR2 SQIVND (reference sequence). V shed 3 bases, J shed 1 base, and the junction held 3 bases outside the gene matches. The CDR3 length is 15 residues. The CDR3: CASSMGRESYNEQFF. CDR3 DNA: TGTGCCAGTAGTATGGGGAGGGAATCCTACAATGAGCAGTTCTTC.

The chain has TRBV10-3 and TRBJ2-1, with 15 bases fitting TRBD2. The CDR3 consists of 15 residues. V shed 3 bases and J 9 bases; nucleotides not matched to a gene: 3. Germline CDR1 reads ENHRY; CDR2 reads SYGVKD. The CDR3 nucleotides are TGTGCCATCAGTGATGGGACTAGCGGGAGGATTGAGCAGTTCTTC. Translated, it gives CAISDGTSGRIEQFF.

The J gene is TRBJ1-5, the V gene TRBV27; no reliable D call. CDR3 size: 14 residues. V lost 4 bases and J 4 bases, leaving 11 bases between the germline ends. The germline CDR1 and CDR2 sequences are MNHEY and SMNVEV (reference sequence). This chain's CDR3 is CASSWTYRNQPQHF. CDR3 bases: TGTGCCAGCAGTTGGACTTACCGAAATCAGCCCCAGCATTTT.

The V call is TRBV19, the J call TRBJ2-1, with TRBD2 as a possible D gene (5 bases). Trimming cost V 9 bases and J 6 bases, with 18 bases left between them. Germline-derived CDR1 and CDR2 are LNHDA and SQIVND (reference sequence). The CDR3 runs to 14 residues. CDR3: CARPPRGGFNEQFF. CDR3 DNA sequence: TGTGCCAGGCCCCCGCGCGGAGGCTTCAATGAGCAGTTCTTC.

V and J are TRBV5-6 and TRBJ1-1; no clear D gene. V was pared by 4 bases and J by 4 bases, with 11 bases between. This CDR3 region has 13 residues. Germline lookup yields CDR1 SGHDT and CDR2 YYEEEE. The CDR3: CASSPVGSTEAFF. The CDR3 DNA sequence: TGTGCCAGCAGCCCGGTCGGGAGCACTGAAGCTTTCTTT.

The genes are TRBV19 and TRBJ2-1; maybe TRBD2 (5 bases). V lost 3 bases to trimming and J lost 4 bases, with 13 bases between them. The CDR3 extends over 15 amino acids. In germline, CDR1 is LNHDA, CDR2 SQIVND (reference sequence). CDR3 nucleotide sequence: TGTGCCAGTAGTATGATCGGGGATAGGTACAATGAGCAGTTCTTC. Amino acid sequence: CASSMIGDRYNEQFF.

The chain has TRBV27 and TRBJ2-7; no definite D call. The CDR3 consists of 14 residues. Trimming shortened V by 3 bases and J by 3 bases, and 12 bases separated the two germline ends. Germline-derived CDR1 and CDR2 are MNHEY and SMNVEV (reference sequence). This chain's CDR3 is CASSFRRSGYEQYF. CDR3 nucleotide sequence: TGTGCCAGCAGTTTTAGGCGGAGTGGCTACGAGCAGTACTTC.

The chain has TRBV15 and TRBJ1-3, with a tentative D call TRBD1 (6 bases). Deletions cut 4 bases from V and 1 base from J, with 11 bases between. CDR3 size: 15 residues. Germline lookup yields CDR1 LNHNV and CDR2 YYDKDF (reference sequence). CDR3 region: CATSISTGSGNTIYF. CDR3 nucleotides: TGTGCCACCAGCATAAGCACAGGGTCTGGAAACACCATATATTTT.

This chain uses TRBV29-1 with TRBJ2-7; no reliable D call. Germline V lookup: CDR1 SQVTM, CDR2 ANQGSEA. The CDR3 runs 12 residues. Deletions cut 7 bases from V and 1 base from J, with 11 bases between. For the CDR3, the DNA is TGCAGCGCCACTGTAGATTCCTACGAGCAGTACTTC. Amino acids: CSATVDSYEQYF.